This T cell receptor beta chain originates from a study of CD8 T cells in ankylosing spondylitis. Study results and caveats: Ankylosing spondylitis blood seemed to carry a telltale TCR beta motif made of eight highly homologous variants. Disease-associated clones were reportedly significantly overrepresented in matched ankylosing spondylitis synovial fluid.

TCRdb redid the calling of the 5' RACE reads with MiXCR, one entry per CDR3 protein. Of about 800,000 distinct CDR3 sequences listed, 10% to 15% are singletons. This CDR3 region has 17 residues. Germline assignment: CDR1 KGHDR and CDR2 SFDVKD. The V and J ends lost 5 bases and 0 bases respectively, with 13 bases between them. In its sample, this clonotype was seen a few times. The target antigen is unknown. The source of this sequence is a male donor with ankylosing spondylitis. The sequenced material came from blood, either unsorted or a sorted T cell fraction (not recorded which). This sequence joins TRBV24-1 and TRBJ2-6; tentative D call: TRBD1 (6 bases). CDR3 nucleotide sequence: TGTGCCACCAGTGGGGGGCGGGCTACCTCTGGGGCCAACGTCCTGACTTTC. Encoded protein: CATSGGRATSGANVLTF.